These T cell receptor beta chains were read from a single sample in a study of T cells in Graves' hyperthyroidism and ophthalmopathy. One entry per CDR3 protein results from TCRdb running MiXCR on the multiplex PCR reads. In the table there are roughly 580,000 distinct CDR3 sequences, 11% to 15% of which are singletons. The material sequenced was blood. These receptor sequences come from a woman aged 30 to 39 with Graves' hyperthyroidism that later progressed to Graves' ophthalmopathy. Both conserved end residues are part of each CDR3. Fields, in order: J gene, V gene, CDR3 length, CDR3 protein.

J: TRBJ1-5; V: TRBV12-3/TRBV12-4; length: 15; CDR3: CASSPGGYSNQPQHF
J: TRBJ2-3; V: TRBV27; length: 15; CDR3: CASSLFPPPAGTQYF
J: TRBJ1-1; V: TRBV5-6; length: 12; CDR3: CASSLEQSEAFF
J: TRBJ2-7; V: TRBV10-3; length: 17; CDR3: CAIRRTSGRSGSYEQYF
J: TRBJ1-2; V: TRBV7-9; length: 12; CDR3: CASSLESGGYTF
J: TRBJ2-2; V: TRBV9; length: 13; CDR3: CASSVDGTGELFF
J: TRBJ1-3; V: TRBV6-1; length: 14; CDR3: CATLPGASGNTIYF
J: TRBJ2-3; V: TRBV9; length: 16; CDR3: CASSPKASQFTDTQYF
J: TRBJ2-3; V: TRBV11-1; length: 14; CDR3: CASSLGGGWDTQYF
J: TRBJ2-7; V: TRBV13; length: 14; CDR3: CASIRRADSYEQYF
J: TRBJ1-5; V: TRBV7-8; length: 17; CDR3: CASSPNTGQNSNQPQHF
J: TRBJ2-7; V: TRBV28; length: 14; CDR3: CASSSLAGVPEQYF
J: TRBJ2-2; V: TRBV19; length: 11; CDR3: CASQKAGELFF
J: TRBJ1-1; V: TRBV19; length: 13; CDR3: CASTYFGTGEAFF
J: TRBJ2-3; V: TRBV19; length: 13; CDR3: CASRTGTTSYQYF
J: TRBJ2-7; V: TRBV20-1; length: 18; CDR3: CSAREIRTSGLSSYEQYF
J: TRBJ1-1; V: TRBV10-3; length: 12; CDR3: CAISVEGSEAFF
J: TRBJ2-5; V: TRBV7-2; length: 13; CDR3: CASRRTTSETQYF
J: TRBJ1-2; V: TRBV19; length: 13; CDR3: CASTGAGRRGYTF
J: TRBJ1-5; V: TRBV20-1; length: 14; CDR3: CSASQGQSNQPQHF
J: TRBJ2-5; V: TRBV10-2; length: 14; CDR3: CASSESRGGGTQYF